This T cell receptor beta chain was recorded in a study of blood T cell repertoires in COVID-19. For the study at large: The samples span acute and convalescent COVID-19 from the United States, Italy and Spain. T cells, B-cell-depleted T cells, or PBMCs supplied cDNA or gDNA.

Germline assignment: CDR1 MDHEN and CDR2 SYDVKM. The CDR3 has 15 residues. The V end lost 7 bases, the J end lost 7 bases, and 20 bases lay between the germline ends. How the authors handled the data: Using reference gene primer amplification, nucleated cell counts were estimated. Libraries were prepared by immunoSEQ multiplex PCR; TCRdb keeps only in-frame clonotypes and omits some of them. D and trimming come from the DNA, and the V and J calls and clone size come from that table. The sample contains more than 150,000 clones, 82% of which appear only once. This sequence originates from a woman in her twenties or thirties with acute or convalescent COVID-19. The V gene is TRBV28, the J gene TRBJ1-5; D ambiguous. Sequenced sample: peripheral blood. CDR3 coding DNA: TGTGCCAGCAAAACGGCCCAAGGTGAGGCGCAGCCCCAGCATTTT. It codes for CASKTAQGEAQPQHF.